Listed below are T cell receptor beta chains from one sample, sequenced in a study of blood T cells in healthy people across ages. TCRdb passed the 5' RACE reads through MiXCR, listing each CDR3 protein once. The sample contains roughly 410,000 distinct CDR3 sequences, 45% to 65% of which appear only once. Sequencing input: blood. The receptors stem from a man between 60 and 70 years old in good health. Each CDR3 is given with its conserved first and last residue. Each record gives: D gene, J gene, clone size, V gene, CDR3 protein, CDR3 DNA. D genes are given only for firm matches. Clone size is shown for a subset of rows, as once, few, many or a class of expanded clone.

NA	TRBJ1-6	NA	TRBV4-3	CASSQDSISNSPLHF	TGCGCCAGCAGCCAAGACTCGATCTCTAATTCACCCCTCCACTTT
NA	TRBJ2-3	NA	TRBV24-1	CATSDNRDFTDTQYF	TGTGCCACCAGTGACAACAGGGATTTCACAGATACGCAGTATTTT
NA	TRBJ1-2	NA	TRBV20-1	CSAQRQTNYGYTF	TGCAGTGCCCAGAGGCAGACTAACTATGGCTACACCTTC
NA	TRBJ1-6	NA	TRBV9	CASGVEDRRSPLHF	TGTGCCAGCGGCGTAGAGGACCGGCGCTCACCCCTCCACTTT
NA	TRBJ2-1	NA	TRBV4-1	CASSQAPGYNEQFF	TGCGCCAGCAGCCAAGCCCCGGGGTACAATGAGCAGTTCTTC
TRBD1	TRBJ1-5	once	TRBV2	CASSAGTASNQPQHF	TGTGCCAGCAGTGCGGGGACAGCAAGCAATCAGCCCCAGCATTTT
NA	TRBJ1-2	NA	TRBV11-2	CASSFGYTNYGYTF	TGTGCCAGCAGCTTTGGATACACAAACTATGGCTACACCTTC
NA	TRBJ2-5	NA	TRBV28	CASSFTGAAQETQYF	TGTGCCAGCAGTTTCACCGGGGCGGCCCAAGAGACCCAGTACTTC
NA	TRBJ1-4	NA	TRBV21-1	CASSAQGPLYEKLFF	TGTGCCAGCAGCGCCCAGGGGCCTTTATATGAAAAACTGTTTTTT
TRBD2	TRBJ2-5	NA	TRBV7-2	CASSGSSGAQETQYF	TGTGCCAGCAGCGGTTCTAGCGGGGCCCAAGAGACCCAGTACTTC
TRBD1	TRBJ2-7	NA	TRBV28	CASSYGTGTYEQYF	TGTGCCAGCAGTTATGGGACAGGGACCTACGAGCAGTACTTC
TRBD2	TRBJ2-1	NA	TRBV5-1	CASSLTTSGGAHEQFF	TGCGCCAGCAGCCTCACGACTAGCGGGGGGGCCCATGAGCAGTTCTTC
NA	TRBJ2-1	NA	TRBV5-5	CASSPNRVGLNEQFF	TGTGCCAGCAGCCCGAACAGGGTGGGTCTCAATGAGCAGTTCTTC
TRBD1	TRBJ2-7	few	TRBV6-6	CASSPPGGLSYEQYF	TGTGCCAGCAGCCCCCCAGGGGGCCTGTCCTACGAGCAGTACTTC
NA	TRBJ2-7	NA	TRBV30	CAWSGDHEQYF	TGTGCCTGGAGTGGAGACCACGAGCAGTACTTC
NA	TRBJ2-3	NA	TRBV3-1	CASSRLGSTQGRPDTQYF	TGTGCCAGCAGCCGCCTGGGGAGCACTCAGGGAAGGCCAGATACGCAGTATTTT
NA	TRBJ2-5	NA	TRBV7-2	CASSFRQRVNEQYF	TGTGCCAGCAGCTTCCGGCAGCGGGTCAATGAGCAGTACTTC
TRBD1	TRBJ2-5	NA	TRBV12-3/TRBV12-4	CASNQPGTARWTQYF	TGTGCCAGCAACCAACCCGGGACAGCCAGGTGGACCCAGTACTTC
NA	TRBJ2-6	NA	TRBV6-2/TRBV6-3	CASKGFGANVLTF	TGTGCCAGCAAGGGATTTGGGGCCAACGTCCTGACTTTC
NA	TRBJ2-7	NA	TRBV25-1	CACSPRASSYEQYF	TGTGCCTGCAGTCCAAGGGCCTCTTCCTACGAGCAGTACTTC
NA	TRBJ1-2	NA	TRBV7-9	CASSLAQGWYGYTF	TGTGCCAGCAGCTTAGCGCAGGGATGGTATGGCTACACCTTC
NA	TRBJ2-1	NA	TRBV21-1	CASVTTTEQFF	TGTGCCAGCGTCACCACCACTGAGCAGTTCTTC
NA	TRBJ2-3	NA	TRBV12-3/TRBV12-4	CATNRGSTDTQYF	TGTGCCACCAACCGGGGGAGCACAGATACGCAGTATTTT
TRBD1	TRBJ2-7	NA	TRBV18	CASAPGKGQAYEQYF	TGTGCCAGCGCACCAGGAAAGGGACAGGCCTACGAGCAGTACTTC
NA	TRBJ1-5	NA	TRBV6-1	CASSEGDGSSNQPQHF	TGTGCCAGCAGTGAAGGGGACGGATCTAGCAATCAGCCCCAGCATTTT
NA	TRBJ2-5	NA	TRBV6-5	CASSYDWQGGETQYF	TGTGCCAGCAGTTACGACTGGCAGGGTGGAGAGACCCAGTACTTC
NA	TRBJ1-1	few	TRBV6-5	CASSLRGRAFF	TGTGCCAGCAGCCTCCGGGGCCGGGCTTTCTTT
TRBD1	TRBJ2-1	many	TRBV20-1	CSARDRPNRYNEQFF	TGCAGTGCCCGGGACAGACCCAATAGGTACAATGAGCAGTTCTTC
TRBD1	TRBJ2-7	many	TRBV29-1	CSVELGDRPYEQYF	TGCAGCGTTGAACTTGGGGACAGACCCTACGAGCAGTACTTC
TRBD1	TRBJ2-7	NA	TRBV7-2	CASSPRRRQGRSYEQYF	TGTGCCAGCAGCCCCAGGCGGAGACAGGGGAGGTCCTACGAGCAGTACTTC
TRBD1	TRBJ2-5	NA	TRBV5-1	CASSFLDRGGETQYF	TGCGCCAGCAGCTTCCTAGACAGGGGTGGTGAGACCCAGTACTTC
TRBD2	TRBJ2-5	few	TRBV9	CASSTGLAGSAETQYF	TGTGCCAGCAGCACGGGACTAGCGGGATCGGCAGAGACCCAGTACTTC
NA	TRBJ1-1	NA	TRBV29-1	CSPTWGGTAFF	TGCAGTCCAACCTGGGGGGGCACGGCTTTCTTT
NA	TRBJ2-4	NA	TRBV20-1	CSAPVLGIQYF	TGCAGTGCTCCCGTCCTAGGCATTCAGTACTTC
NA	TRBJ2-3	many	TRBV11-2	CASSPSRADTQYF	TGTGCCAGCAGCCCCAGTCGGGCAGATACGCAGTATTTT
NA	TRBJ2-4	NA	TRBV20-1	CSASAQIAKNIQYF	TGCAGTGCTAGTGCCCAGATAGCCAAAAACATTCAGTACTTC